The 22 T cell receptor beta chains below were found in one sample sequenced in a study of tumor and adjacent non-tumor tissue in lung cancer. The library came from three nested PCR rounds adapted from ARM-PCR protocols. TCRdb analysed the multiplex PCR reads with MiXCR anew, one entry per CDR3 protein. The table shows about 79,000 distinct CDR3 sequences, with roughly two thirds occurring only once. No cell sorting was done before RNA was extracted from the tissue. The sample taken for sequencing was lung tumor tissue. These receptors all come from a woman aged 40-49 years with non-small cell lung cancer.

About this clonotype itself: No conserved phenylalanine or tryptophan ends this CDR3, so it is likely a read error. The DNA is omitted, as the CDR3 cannot be located on it reliably, and the CDR3 follows TCRdb's listing. This chain connects TRBV11-2 to TRBJ2-1; no DNA check was done on the table's D call, TRBD2. CDR1 is SGHAT, CDR2 FQNNGV, per germline. Both ends counted, the CDR3 spans 16 residues. The CDR3 spells CASNLGPLAGRNEHFS.

This clonotype was counted a single time. At one end the junction does not follow the germline gene, possibly because of a read error. The rearrangement joins TRBV5-1 to TRBJ1-5; tentatively, D is TRBD1 (6 bases). The length of the CDR3 is 18 residues. Germline V gene lookup returns CDR1 SGHRS and CDR2 YFSETQ. Written as DNA, the CDR3 is TGCACCAGCAGCTTACAGGGAACCCAGATATTGGGCAATCAGCCCCAGCATTTT. This sequence encodes CTSSLQGTQILGNQPQHF. Full variable domain (rest looked up from reference TRBV5-1 and TRBJ1-5): KAGVTQTPRYLIKTRGQQVTLSCSPISGHRSVSWYQQTPGQGLQFLFEYFSETQRNKGNFPGRFSGRQFSNSRSEMNVSTLELGDSALYLCTSSLQGTQILGNQPQHFGDGTRLSIL.

On this clonotype itself: Possible read error: a much larger clone is one base away. J is TRBJ2-3 and V is TRBV28, with unresolved D. There are 12 residues in the CDR3. The germline CDR1 and CDR2 sequences are MDHEN and SYDVKM. The V gene lost 4 bases and the J gene lost 6 bases, with 8 bases spanning the gap. The CDR3 nucleotides read TGTGCCAGCAGTTCAGTCCCGGATACGCAGTATTTT. Its protein is CASSSVPDTQYF. The variable domain in full, with the rest retrieved from reference TRBV28 and TRBJ2-3, is DVKVTQSSRYLVKRTGEKVFLECVQDMDHENMFWYRQDPGLGLRLIYFSYDVKMKEKGDIPEGYSVSREKKERFSLILESASTNQTSMYLCASSSVPDTQYFGPGTRLTVL.

This clonotype occurred a few times. A much larger clone lies a single base off, so this may be a read error. The chain combines TRBV5-1 with TRBJ2-5, with D unclear. In germline, CDR1 is SGHRS, CDR2 YFSETQ. The CDR3 consists of 14 residues. The CDR3 coding sequence is TGCGCCAACAGCTTCAACAGCCACCAAGAGACCCAGTACTTC. Encoded protein: CANSFNSHQETQYF.

Regarding this clonotype: This is likely a read error, given that the CDR3 carries no conserved phenylalanine or tryptophan at its end. The DNA is omitted, as the CDR3 cannot be located on it reliably, and the CDR3 follows TCRdb's listing. This rearrangement joins TRBV12-3 or TRBV12-4 to TRBJ1-2. The CDR3 has 15 amino acids, counting both end residues. CDR3 sequence: CASSLAGAPNYGYTI.

The rearrangement links TRBV12-3 or TRBV12-4 to TRBJ2-5; 10 positions agree with TRBD2. The length of the CDR3 is 15 residues. The junction had 13 bases not matched to a gene; V was cut back by 3 bases and J by 12 bases. The CDR3 bases are TGTGCCAGCAGTTTCTGGCTAGCGGGGGTAGAAACCAAGTACTTC. It encodes CASSFWLAGVETKYF.

The gene calls are TRBV28 and TRBJ2-1; unclear D gene. The CDR3 spans 16 residues. Per germline, CDR1 MDHEN and CDR2 SYDVKM. Trimming removed 3 bases at V and 5 bases at J, with 17 bases between. DNA for the CDR3: TGTGCCAGCAGTTTTAGTTACCACGGACGGGACAATGAGCAGTTCTTC. Translating gives CASSFSYHGRDNEQFF.

Remarks on this clonotype: This sequence may be a read error, since a much larger clone differs from it by one base. This chain links TRBV30 with TRBJ1-6; D possibly corresponds to TRBD1 (5 bases). The CDR3 totals 15 residues. The germline V gene has CDR1 GTSNPN and CDR2 SVGIG (reference sequence). As DNA, the CDR3 is TGTGCCTGGAGTGTACGGGGACTGAATAATTCACTCCTCCACTTT. Protein sequence: CAWSVRGLNNSLLHF.

Notes on this clonotype: Germline and junction disagree at one end, which may indicate a read error. This rearrangement joins TRBV11-3 to TRBJ2-2; 7 bases map to TRBD1. CDR3 length: 15 residues. Germline CDR1 is SGHNT and CDR2 is YENEEA. CDR3 DNA sequence: TGTGCCAGCGATACCGGACAGCCCAACACAGGGGAGATGTTTTTT. Translated: CASDTGQPNTGEMFF.

The chain links TRBV11-2 to TRBJ1-1; D perhaps matches TRBD1 (5 bases). The CDR3 totals 15 residues. V was cut by 2 bases and J by 4 bases, with 14 bases left in between. Germline-derived CDR1 and CDR2 are SGHAT and FQNNGV. CDR3 bases: TGTGCCAGCAGCTTACTCTCGGTGGGGGGCACTGAAGCTTTCTTT. Protein: CASSLLSVGGTEAFF.

As regards this clonotype: Its ends do not fully match the called genes, so a read error is possible. The chain carries TRBV5-6 and TRBJ2-1, with D maybe TRBD2 (6 bases). The germline CDR1 and CDR2 sequences are SGHDT and YYEEEE. This CDR3 region has 16 residues. The CDR3 loop is CTSSPPWGVVGNEQFF. CDR3 DNA: TGTACCAGTAGCCCGCCCTGGGGGGTTGTTGGCAATGAGCAGTTCTTC.

With respect to this clonotype: Without the conserved terminal phenylalanine or tryptophan, this CDR3 likely stems from a read error. The V call is TRBV11-2, the J call TRBJ2-7; TRBD2 might be the D (5 bases). Germline V gives CDR1 SGHAT, CDR2 FQNNGV. This CDR3 has 13 residues. CDR3 sequence (DNA): TGTGTCAGCAGCTTAACGTCGGGGTACGAACAGTACATC. Translated, it gives CVSSLTSGYEQYI.

With respect to this clonotype: This may be a read error: a much more frequent sequence differs by one nucleotide. The chain couples TRBV28 to TRBJ1-2; TRBD1 matches 8 bases. After removal of 5 bases from V and 4 bases from J, the junction contained 6 bases not matched to a gene. Germline lookup yields CDR1 MDHEN and CDR2 SYDVKM. The CDR3 extends over 14 amino acids. The CDR3 protein is CASSHQGASYGYTF. Written as DNA, the CDR3 is TGTGCCAGCAGTCACCAGGGGGCTAGCTATGGCTACACCTTC.

The rearrangement joins TRBV28 to TRBJ2-1, with D unresolved. Germline V CDR1 and CDR2: MDHEN, SYDVKM. The CDR3 runs 13 residues. Trimming left V 10 bases short and J 10 bases short, with 20 bases between. Here the CDR3 DNA reads TGTGCCAACAGACCCTACACAATGGTGGAGCAGTTCTTC. Protein product: CANRPYTMVEQFF. The whole variable domain, filled in from reference TRBV28 and TRBJ2-1, reads DVKVTQSSRYLVKRTGEKVFLECVQDMDHENMFWYRQDPGLGLRLIYFSYDVKMKEKGDIPEGYSVSREKKERFSLILESASTNQTSMYLCANRPYTMVEQFFGPGTRLTVL.

On this clonotype itself: One end of the junction varies from germline; a read error may be responsible. The chain links TRBV28 to TRBJ2-7; D not certain. CDR3 length: 15 amino acids. Looked up from germline, CDR1 is MDHEN and CDR2 is SYDVKM. The CDR3 sequence is CTSIPPSGASYEQYF. DNA of the CDR3: TGTACCAGCATTCCCCCTTCGGGTGCGTCCTACGAGCAGTACTTC.

Points on this clonotype: Without the conserved terminal phenylalanine or tryptophan, this CDR3 likely stems from a read error. The rearrangement links TRBV11-2 to TRBJ1-1, with 8 bases aligning to TRBD1. Losses at the gene ends were 9 bases for V and 4 bases for J; bases not matched to a gene: 10. The germline CDR1 and CDR2 sequences are SGHAT and FQNNGV. The CDR3 is 14 amino acids. DNA for the CDR3: TGTGCCAGTTGCCCCGACAGGGGAGGCACTGAAGCTTTCTTA. As protein: CASCPDRGGTEAFL.

Of note for this clonotype: Mismatch with germline at one junction end may stem from a read error. The V and J genes are TRBV11-3 and TRBJ2-1, with TRBD2 identical over 11 bases. This CDR3 has 16 residues. CDR1 and CDR2 from the germline V gene are SGHNT and YENEEA. This CDR3 reads CASNNPGLAANNEQSF. CDR3 nucleotides: TGTGCCAGCAACAATCCGGGACTAGCGGCCAACAACGAGCAGTCCTTC.

Remarks on this clonotype: A read error may account for a junction end that differs from germline. V and J are TRBV7-9 and TRBJ1-2; D perhaps matches TRBD1 (6 bases). Per the germline V gene, CDR1 is SEHNR and CDR2 is FQNEAQ (reference sequence). There are 14 residues in the CDR3. The CDR3 bases are TGTACCAGCAGCAACGGGACACTTGACTATGGCTACACCTTC. Amino acids: CTSSNGTLDYGYTF.

Comment on this clonotype: One junction end does not reproduce the germline sequence, and a read error may be involved. The chain is built from TRBV4-1 and TRBJ1-1; D is perhaps TRBD1 (6 bases). The CDR3 runs 11 residues. Per germline, CDR1 MGHRA and CDR2 YSYEKL. The CDR3 DNA sequence: TGCACCAGCAGAGGGGGGACTGAAACTTTCTTT. Amino acid sequence: CTSRGGTETFF.

As for this clonotype: A much more abundant neighbour one base away suggests this may be a read error. The J gene is TRBJ1-4, the V gene TRBV28; D gene uncertain. V was pared by 4 bases and J by 0 bases, with 12 bases between. The CDR3 runs 16 residues. Germline-derived CDR1 and CDR2 are MDHEN and SYDVKM. DNA for the CDR3: TGTGCCAGCAGTTCCGAGGGCCTCGCAACTAATGAAAAACTGTTTTTT. This translates into CASSSEGLATNEKLFF.

A note on this clonotype: A much larger clone differs from this one at a single base, so this may be a read error. The CDR3 nucleotides read TGCAATGCTAGATTACCCCGGACTAGTCAGGGCATTCAGTACTTC. As protein: CNARLPRTSQGIQYF. The chain joins TRBV20-1 to TRBJ2-4; 7 nucleotides match TRBD2. This CDR3 has 15 residues. CDR1 is DFQATT and CDR2 is SNEGSKA in the germline V gene (reference sequence).

This clonotype was seen at least ten times. This rearrangement joins TRBV29-1 to TRBJ2-7, with 8 positions matching TRBD1. CDR3 length: 12 residues. Germline V lookup: CDR1 SQVTM, CDR2 ANQGSEA. J was trimmed by 5 bases and V by 7 bases; bases with no gene match: 7. DNA of the CDR3: TGCAGCGCATCGACAGGGGTCGACGAGCAGTACTTC. Protein sequence: CSASTGVDEQYF.